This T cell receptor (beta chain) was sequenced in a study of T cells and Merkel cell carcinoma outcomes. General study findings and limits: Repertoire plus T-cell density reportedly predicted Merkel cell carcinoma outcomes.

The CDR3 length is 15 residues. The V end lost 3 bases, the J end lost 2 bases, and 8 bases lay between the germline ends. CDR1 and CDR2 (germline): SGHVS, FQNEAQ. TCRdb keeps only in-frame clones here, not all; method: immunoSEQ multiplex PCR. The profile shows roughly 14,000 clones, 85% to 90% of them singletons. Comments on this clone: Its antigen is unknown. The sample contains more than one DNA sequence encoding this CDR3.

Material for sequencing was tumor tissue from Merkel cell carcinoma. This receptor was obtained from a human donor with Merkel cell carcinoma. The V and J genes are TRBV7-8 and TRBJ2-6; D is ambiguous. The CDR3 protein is CASSFRVTGANVLTF. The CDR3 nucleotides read TGTGCCAGCAGCTTTAGAGTTACTGGGGCCAACGTCCTGACTTTC. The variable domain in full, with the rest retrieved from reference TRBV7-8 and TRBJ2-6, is GAGVSQSPRYKVAKRGQDVALRCDPISGHVSLFWYQQALGQGPEFLTYFQNEAQLDKSGLPSDRFFAERPEGSVSTLKIQRTQQEDSAVYLCASSFRVTGANVLTFGAGSRLTVL.